This T cell receptor beta chain was profiled in a study of regulatory T cells in long-lasting Graves disease. Sample time point: newly diagnosed GD, antithyroid drugs for less than 3 months. RNA isolated from PBMCs was used to make the TCR library. EDTA tubes received about 9.6 milliliters of drawn peripheral blood. V was pared by 2 bases and J by 2 bases, with 12 bases between. Germline V gives CDR1 MNHEY, CDR2 SMNVEV (reference sequence). The CDR3 is made up of 15 amino acids. Researchers made TCR beta libraries by using iRepertoire HTBI primers and running Arm-PCR on CDR3 regions. TCRdb reprocessed the multiplex PCR reads via MiXCR and lists one record per CDR3 protein. The table includes 400,000 to 550,000 distinct CDR3 sequences, about 15% detected once. There are many counts of this clonotype. Antigen unknown. Findings and caveats of the study: The study found lower TCR diversity in persistent Graves' patients than in newly diagnosed ones.

These same data were also listed under a study on T cells in Graves' hyperthyroidism and ophthalmopathy. That source adds: With the HTBI primer set, the TCR CDR3 went through a first round of RT-PCR.

This chain connects TRBV27 to TRBJ1-1; perhaps TRBD1 as D (6 bases). This sequence originates from a woman in her thirties with Graves disease. The source material was peripheral blood mononuclear cells (PBMCs), sampled at new diagnosis, from a patient treated with antithyroid drugs. The CDR3 DNA sequence: TGTGCCAGCAGTTTAAGGGGGGGTTTTAACACTGAAGCTTTCTTT. The encoded protein is CASSLRGGFNTEAFF.